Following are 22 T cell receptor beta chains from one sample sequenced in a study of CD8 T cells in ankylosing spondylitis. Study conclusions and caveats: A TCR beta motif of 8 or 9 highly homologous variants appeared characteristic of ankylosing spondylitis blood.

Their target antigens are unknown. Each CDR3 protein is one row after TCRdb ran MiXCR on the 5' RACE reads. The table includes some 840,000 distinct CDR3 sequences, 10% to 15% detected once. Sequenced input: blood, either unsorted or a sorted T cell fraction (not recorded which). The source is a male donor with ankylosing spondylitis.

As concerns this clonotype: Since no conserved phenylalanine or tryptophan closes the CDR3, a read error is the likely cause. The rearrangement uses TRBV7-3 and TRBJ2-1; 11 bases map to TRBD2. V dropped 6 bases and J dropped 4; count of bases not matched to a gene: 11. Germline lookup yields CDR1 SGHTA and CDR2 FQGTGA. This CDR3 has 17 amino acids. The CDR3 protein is CASRYLPGLAEYNEQFL. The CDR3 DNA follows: TGTGCCAGCAGATACTTACCGGGACTAGCGGAGTACAATGAGCAGTTCCTC.

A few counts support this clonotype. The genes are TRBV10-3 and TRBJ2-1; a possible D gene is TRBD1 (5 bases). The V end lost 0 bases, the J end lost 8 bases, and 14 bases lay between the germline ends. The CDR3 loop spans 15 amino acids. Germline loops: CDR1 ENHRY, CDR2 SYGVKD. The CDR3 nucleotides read TGTGCCATCAGTGAGTCCCCAGGGAACGTTGATGAGCAGTTCTTC. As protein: CAISESPGNVDEQFF.

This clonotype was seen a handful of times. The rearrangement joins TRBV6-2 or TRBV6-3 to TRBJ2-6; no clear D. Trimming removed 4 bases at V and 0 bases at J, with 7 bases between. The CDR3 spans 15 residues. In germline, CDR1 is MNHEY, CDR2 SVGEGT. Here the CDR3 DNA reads TGTGCCAGCAGTTCCACTTACTCTGGGGCCAACGTCCTGACTTTC. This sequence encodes CASSSTYSGANVLTF.

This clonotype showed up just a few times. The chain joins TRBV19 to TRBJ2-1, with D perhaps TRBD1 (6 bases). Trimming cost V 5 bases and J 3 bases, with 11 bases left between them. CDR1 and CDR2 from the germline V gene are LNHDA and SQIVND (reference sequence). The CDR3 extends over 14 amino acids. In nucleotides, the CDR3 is TGTGCCAGTAGTGCTTACAGGGTCTACAATGAGCAGTTCTTC. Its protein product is CASSAYRVYNEQFF.

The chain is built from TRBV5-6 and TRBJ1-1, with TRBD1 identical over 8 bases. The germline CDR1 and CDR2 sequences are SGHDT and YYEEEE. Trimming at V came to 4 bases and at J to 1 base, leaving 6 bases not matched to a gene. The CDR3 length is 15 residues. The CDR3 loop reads CASSGPDRENTEAFF. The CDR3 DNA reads TGTGCCAGCAGCGGCCCGGACAGGGAGAACACTGAAGCTTTCTTT.

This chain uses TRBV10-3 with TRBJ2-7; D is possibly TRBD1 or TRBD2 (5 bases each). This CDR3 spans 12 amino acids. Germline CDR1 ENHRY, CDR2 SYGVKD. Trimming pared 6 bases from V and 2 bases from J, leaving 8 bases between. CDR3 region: CAIRGRAYEQYF. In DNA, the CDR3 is TGTGCCATCAGGGGACGGGCCTACGAGCAGTACTTC.

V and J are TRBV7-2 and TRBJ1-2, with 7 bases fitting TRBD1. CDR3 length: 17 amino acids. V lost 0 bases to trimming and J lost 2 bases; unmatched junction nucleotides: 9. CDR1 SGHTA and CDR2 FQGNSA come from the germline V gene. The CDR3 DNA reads TGTGCCAGCAGCTTAGCGGACAGGCCGTATTTAAACTATGGCTACACCTTC. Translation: CASSLADRPYLNYGYTF.

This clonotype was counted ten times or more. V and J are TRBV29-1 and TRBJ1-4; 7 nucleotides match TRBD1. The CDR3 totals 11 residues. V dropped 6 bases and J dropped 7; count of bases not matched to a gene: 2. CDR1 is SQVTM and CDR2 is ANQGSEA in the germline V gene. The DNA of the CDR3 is TGCAGCGTCAGGGGGACTGAAAAACTGTTTTTT. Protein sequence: CSVRGTEKLFF.

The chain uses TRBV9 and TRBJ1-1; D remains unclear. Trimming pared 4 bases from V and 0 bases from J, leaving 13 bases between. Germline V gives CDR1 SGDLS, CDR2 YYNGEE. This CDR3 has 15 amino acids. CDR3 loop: CASSPRLDMNTEAFF. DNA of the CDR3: TGTGCCAGCAGCCCCCGTCTGGATATGAACACTGAAGCTTTCTTT.

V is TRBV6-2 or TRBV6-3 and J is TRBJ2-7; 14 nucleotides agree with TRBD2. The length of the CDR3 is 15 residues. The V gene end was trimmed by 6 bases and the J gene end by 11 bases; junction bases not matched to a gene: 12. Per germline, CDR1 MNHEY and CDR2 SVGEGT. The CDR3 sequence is CASRPAGTSGRMEYF. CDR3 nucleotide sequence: TGTGCCAGCAGGCCCGCCGGGACTAGCGGGAGAATGGAGTACTTC.

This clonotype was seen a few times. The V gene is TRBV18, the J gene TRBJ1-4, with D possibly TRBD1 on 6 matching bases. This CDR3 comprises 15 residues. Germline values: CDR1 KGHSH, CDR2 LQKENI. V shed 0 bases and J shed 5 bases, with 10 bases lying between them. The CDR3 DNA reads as TGTGCCAGCTCACCACCTTCAACAGGGAATGAAAAACTGTTTTTT. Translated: CASSPPSTGNEKLFF.

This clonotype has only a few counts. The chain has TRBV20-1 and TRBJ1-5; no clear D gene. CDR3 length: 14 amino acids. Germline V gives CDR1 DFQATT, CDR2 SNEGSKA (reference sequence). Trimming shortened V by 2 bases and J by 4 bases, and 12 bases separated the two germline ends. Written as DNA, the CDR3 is TGCAGTGCTAGATCCGGGCACCTAAATCAGCCCCAGCATTTT. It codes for CSARSGHLNQPQHF.

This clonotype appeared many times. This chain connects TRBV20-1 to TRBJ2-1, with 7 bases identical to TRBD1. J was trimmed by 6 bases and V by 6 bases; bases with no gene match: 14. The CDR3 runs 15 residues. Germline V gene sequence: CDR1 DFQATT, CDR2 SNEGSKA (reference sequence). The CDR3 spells CSAQILRGQGNEQFF. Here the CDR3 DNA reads TGCAGTGCCCAGATCCTGAGGGGGCAGGGCAATGAGCAGTTCTTC.

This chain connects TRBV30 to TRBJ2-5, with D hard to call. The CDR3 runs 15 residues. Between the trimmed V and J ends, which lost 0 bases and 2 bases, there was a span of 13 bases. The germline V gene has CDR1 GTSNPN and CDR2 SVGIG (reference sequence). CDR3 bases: TGTGCCTGGAGTGTATGGGGTAGGCGACAAGAGACCCAGTACTTC. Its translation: CAWSVWGRRQETQYF. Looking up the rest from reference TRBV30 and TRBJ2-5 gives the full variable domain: SQTIHQWPATLVQPVGSPLSLECTVEGTSNPNLYWYRQAAGRGLQLLFYSVGIGQISSEVPQNLSASRPQDRQFILSSKKLLLSDSGFYLCAWSVWGRRQETQYFGPGTRLLVL.

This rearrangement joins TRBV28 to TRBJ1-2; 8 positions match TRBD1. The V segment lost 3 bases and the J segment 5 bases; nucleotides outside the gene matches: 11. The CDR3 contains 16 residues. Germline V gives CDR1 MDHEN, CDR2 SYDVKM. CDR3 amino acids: CASSFLGQGGTYGYTF. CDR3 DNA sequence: TGTGCCAGCAGTTTCCTCGGACAGGGAGGTACTTATGGCTACACCTTC.

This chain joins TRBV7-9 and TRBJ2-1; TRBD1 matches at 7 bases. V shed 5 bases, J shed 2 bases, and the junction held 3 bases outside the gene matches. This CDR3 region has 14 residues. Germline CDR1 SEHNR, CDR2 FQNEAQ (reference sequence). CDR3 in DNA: TGTGCCAGCAGCCGAGGACAGGCCTACAATGAGCAGTTCTTC. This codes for CASSRGQAYNEQFF.

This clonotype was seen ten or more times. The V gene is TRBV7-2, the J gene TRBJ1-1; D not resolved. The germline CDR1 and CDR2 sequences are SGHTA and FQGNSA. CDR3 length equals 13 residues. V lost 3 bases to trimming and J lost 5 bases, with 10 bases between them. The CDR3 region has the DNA TGTGCCAGCAGCTTCGGGATTGATACTGAAGCTTTCTTT. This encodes CASSFGIDTEAFF.

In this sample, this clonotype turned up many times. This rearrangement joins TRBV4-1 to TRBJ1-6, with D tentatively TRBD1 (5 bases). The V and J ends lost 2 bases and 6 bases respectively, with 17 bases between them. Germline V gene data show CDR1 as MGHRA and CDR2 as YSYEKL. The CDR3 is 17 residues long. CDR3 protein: CASSQPDRGHTNSPLHF. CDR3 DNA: TGCGCCAGCAGCCAACCCGACCGGGGCCATACTAATTCACCCCTCCACTTT.

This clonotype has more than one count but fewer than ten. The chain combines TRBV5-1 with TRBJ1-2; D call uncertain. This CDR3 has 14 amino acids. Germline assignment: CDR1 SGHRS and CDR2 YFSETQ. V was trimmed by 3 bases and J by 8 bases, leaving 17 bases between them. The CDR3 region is CASSSGGRVEGYTF. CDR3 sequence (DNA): TGCGCCAGCAGCTCAGGCGGAAGGGTAGAAGGCTACACCTTC.

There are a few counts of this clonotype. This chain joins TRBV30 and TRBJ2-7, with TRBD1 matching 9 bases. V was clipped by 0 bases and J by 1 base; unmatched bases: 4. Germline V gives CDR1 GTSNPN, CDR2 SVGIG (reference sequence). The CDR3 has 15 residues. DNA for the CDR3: TGTGCCTGGAGTGTACTCGGGACAGGGTCCTACGAGCAGTACTTC. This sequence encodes CAWSVLGTGSYEQYF.

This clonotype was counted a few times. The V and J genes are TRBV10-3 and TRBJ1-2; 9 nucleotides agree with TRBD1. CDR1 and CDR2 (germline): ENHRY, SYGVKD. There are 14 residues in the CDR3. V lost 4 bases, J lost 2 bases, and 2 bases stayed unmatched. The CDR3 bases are TGTGCCATCAGTGGCGGGACAGGGAACTATGGCTACACCTTC. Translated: CAISGGTGNYGYTF.

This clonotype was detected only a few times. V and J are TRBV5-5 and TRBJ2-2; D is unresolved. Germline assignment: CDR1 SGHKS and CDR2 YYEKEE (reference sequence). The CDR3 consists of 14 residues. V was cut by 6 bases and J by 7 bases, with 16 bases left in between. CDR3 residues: CASNLWAGGGELFF. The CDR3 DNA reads TGTGCCAGCAACCTATGGGCAGGCGGCGGGGAGCTGTTTTTT.